One sample yielded the 16 T cell receptor beta chains listed below, sequenced in a study of blood T cell repertoires in COVID-19. Using immunoSEQ multiplex PCR, the repertoire was profiled, and TCRdb retains in-frame clones only, with some absent. The sample records about 350,000 clones, roughly 90% being singletons. The specimen was PBMCs or T cells enriched from blood (not recorded which). The receptors were gathered from a woman younger than 45 who had recovered from COVID-19.

This clone showed up just a few times. This sequence joins TRBV19 and TRBJ1-2; 7 nucleotides line up with TRBD1. From germline, CDR1 is LNHDA and CDR2 SQIVND (reference sequence). The CDR3 is 16 amino acids. Trimming cost V 6 bases and J 4 bases; bases outside gene matches: 14. As DNA, the CDR3 is TGTGCCAGTAGCCTTCTAAGCCGGGACAGACGCTATGGCTACACCTTC. Amino acid sequence: CASSLLSRDRRYGYTF.

This rearrangement joins TRBV7-8 to TRBJ2-3; D uncertain. Germline V gene lookup returns CDR1 SGHVS and CDR2 FQNEAQ. The V end lost 1 base, the J end lost 0 bases, and 8 bases lay between the germline ends. The CDR3 totals 15 residues. CDR3 residues: CASSLDQVSTDTQYF. The CDR3 DNA reads TGTGCCAGCAGCTTAGACCAGGTTAGCACAGATACGCAGTATTTT.

The chain is built from TRBV30 and TRBJ2-7, with D tentatively TRBD1 (6 bases). CDR3 size: 12 residues. Germline values: CDR1 GTSNPN, CDR2 SVGIG (reference sequence). Trimming shortened V by 5 bases and J by 1 base, and 9 bases separated the two germline ends. The CDR3 spells CAWVTGSYEQYF. As DNA, the CDR3 is TGTGCCTGGGTTACAGGGTCCTACGAGCAGTACTTC.

J is TRBJ1-4 and V is TRBV5-1, with TRBD1 matching 8 bases. Germline V gene lookup returns CDR1 SGHRS and CDR2 YFSETQ. The CDR3 has 17 residues. The V gene end was trimmed by 0 bases and the J gene end by 8 bases; junction bases not matched to a gene: 12. CDR3 protein: CASSLGQGKGSGEKLFF. CDR3 nucleotides: TGCGCCAGCAGCTTGGGACAGGGGAAAGGGTCTGGGGAAAAACTGTTTTTT.

The chain is built from TRBV5-1 and TRBJ2-7, with 10 positions matching TRBD1. The CDR3 is 15 residues long. Per germline, CDR1 SGHRS and CDR2 YFSETQ. The J segment lost 4 bases and the V segment lost 0 bases, leaving 4 bases of the junction unmatched. CDR3 residues: CASSLVTGGRYEQYF. The DNA of the CDR3 is TGCGCCAGCAGCTTGGTGACAGGGGGCCGGTACGAGCAGTACTTC.

The chain has TRBV7-9 and TRBJ2-2; D gene uncertain. This CDR3 contains 13 residues. Between the trimmed V and J ends, which lost 0 bases and 6 bases, there was a span of 5 bases. Germline CDR1 is SEHNR and CDR2 is FQNEAQ (reference sequence). The CDR3 loop is CASSLASAGELFF. CDR3 bases: TGTGCCAGCAGCTTAGCGAGCGCCGGGGAGCTGTTTTTT. The whole variable domain, remainder taken from reference TRBV7-9 and TRBJ2-2, is DTGVSQNPRHKITKRGQNVTFRCDPISEHNRLYWYRQTLGQGPEFLTYFQNEAQLEKSRLLSDRFSAERPKGSFSTLEIQRTEQGDSAMYLCASSLASAGELFFGEGSRLTVL.

The V call is TRBV7-8, the J call TRBJ1-6, with 8 nucleotides matching TRBD1. This CDR3 contains 15 residues. Trimming took 5 bases from V and 6 from J; bases not matched to a gene: 6. Germline V gene data show CDR1 as SGHVS and CDR2 as FQNEAQ. The CDR3 region is CASSPQGAVNSPLHF. DNA of the CDR3: TGTGCCAGCAGCCCGCAGGGGGCTGTTAATTCACCCCTCCACTTT.

This clone was counted a single time. This chain joins TRBV2 and TRBJ2-7, with 7 bases that match TRBD2. CDR1 SNHLY and CDR2 FYNNEI come from the germline V gene. This CDR3 comprises 14 residues. J lost 2 bases, V lost 10 bases, and 11 bases had no gene match. Here the CDR3 DNA reads TGTGCCACTAAAAGTGAGGGAGGGACCTACGAGCAGTACTTC. Translated: CATKSEGGTYEQYF.

V and J are TRBV6-5 and TRBJ1-4; TRBD1 might be the D (6 bases). Germline CDR1 reads MNHEY; CDR2 reads SVGAGI. Between the trimmed V and J ends, which lost 6 bases and 3 bases, there was a span of 14 bases. The CDR3 contains 15 residues. CDR3 region: CASRALGGPNEKLFF. CDR3 bases: TGTGCCAGCAGGGCCCTCGGGGGGCCTAATGAAAAACTGTTTTTT.

The rearrangement links TRBV28 to TRBJ1-4; a weak D match, TRBD1 (6 bases). The CDR3 consists of 15 residues. Trimming took off 5 bases at V and 7 bases at J, with 17 bases between the two ends. The germline gives CDR1 MDHEN, CDR2 SYDVKM. CDR3 DNA sequence: TGTGCCAGCAGTCCGCGACAGGCAGGGCGTGAAAAACTGTTTTTT. This translates into CASSPRQAGREKLFF.

Here the CDR3 reads CASGLPLTDTQYF. CDR3 DNA: TGTGCTAGTGGGCTACCCTTAACCGATACGCAGTATTTT. The V gene is TRBV12-5, the J gene TRBJ2-3; D ambiguous. The CDR3 runs 13 residues. Deletions cut 6 bases from V and 6 bases from J, with 13 bases between. Germline CDR1 LGHNT, CDR2 FRNRAP.

In its sample, this clone was seen once. In DNA form, the CDR3 reads TGTGCCAGCAGCTTATTCGGGAGCACAGATACGCAGTATTTT. Translated, it gives CASSLFGSTDTQYF. The V and J genes are TRBV7-9 and TRBJ2-3; D not resolved. This CDR3 spans 14 amino acids. Looked up from germline, CDR1 is SEHNR and CDR2 is FQNEAQ (reference sequence). Trimming stripped 2 bases from V and 0 bases from J, with 6 bases between.

The V call is TRBV28, the J call TRBJ2-5, with TRBD1 as a possible D gene (5 bases). Per germline, CDR1 MDHEN and CDR2 SYDVKM. Trimming left V 5 bases short and J 5 bases short, with 15 bases between. CDR3 size: 14 residues. The CDR3 nucleotides are TGTGCCAGCAGTAGGGGTCATCAGTCGGAGACCCAGTACTTC. Its translation: CASSRGHQSETQYF.

This rearrangement joins TRBV5-1 to TRBJ1-1, with D unresolved. V lost 4 bases and J 6 bases, leaving 16 bases between the germline ends. The CDR3 spans 14 residues. Germline CDR1 SGHRS, CDR2 YFSETQ. The CDR3 region has the DNA TGCGCCAGCAGCCCACAGATTGGGCTGGCTGAAGCTTTCTTT. This translates into CASSPQIGLAEAFF.

V and J are TRBV11-3 and TRBJ1-5; no firm D call. CDR1 is SGHNT and CDR2 is YENEEA in the germline V gene. V was clipped by 1 base and J by 0 bases, with 19 bases between them. CDR3 length equals 19 residues. The CDR3: CASSLGALIGSFSNQPQHF. CDR3 in DNA: TGTGCCAGCAGCTTAGGCGCGTTGATCGGGTCGTTTAGCAATCAGCCCCAGCATTTT.

The chain recombines TRBV20-1 with TRBJ2-1; 10 nucleotides line up with TRBD1. The CDR3 loop spans 15 amino acids. V lost 3 bases and J lost 4; bases outside the gene matches: 6. Germline CDR1 DFQATT, CDR2 SNEGSKA (reference sequence). The CDR3 is CSASKGQGYYNEQFF. The CDR3 coding sequence is TGCAGTGCTAGTAAGGGACAGGGGTATTACAATGAGCAGTTCTTC.